Below, 20 T cell receptor beta chains from the same sample are listed, as sequenced in a study of beta chain features in type 1 diabetes. Study results and limitations: Moderately but significantly shorter TCRB CDR3s were found in Type 1 diabetes patients in all four CD4+ subsets.

These TCRs are of unknown antigen specificity. The whole isolated RNA underwent reverse transcription, so sequencing captured expressed TCRB transcripts. The table came from immunoSEQ multiplex PCR; TCRdb's copy has only in-frame clones and leaves some out. The sample includes 200,000 to 300,000 clones, around 20% of them seen just once. The sequenced material came from naive CD4+ T cells from blood. These receptors were obtained from a woman aged 35 to 49 with type 1 diabetes.

This clone was recorded a few times. This rearrangement joins TRBV6-6 to TRBJ2-5; a possible D gene is TRBD1 (5 bases). Trimming removed 5 bases at V and 7 bases at J, with 14 bases between. CDR1 is MNHNY and CDR2 is SVGAGI in the germline V gene (reference sequence). The CDR3 sequence is 13 residues long. The CDR3: CASSPRLGATQYF. CDR3 nucleotide sequence: TGTGCCAGCAGTCCGCGCCTAGGGGCGACCCAGTACTTC.

This clone was seen a few times. CDR3 DNA sequence: TGCGCCAGCAGCTCTACAGTGAACACCGGGGAGCTGTTTTTT. This codes for CASSSTVNTGELFF. V usage is TRBV5-1 and J usage is TRBJ2-2; the D is unclear. The CDR3 is 14 residues long. Germline values: CDR1 SGHRS, CDR2 YFSETQ. With 3 bases removed from V and 1 base from J, the gap between germline ends came to 7 bases.

The chain recombines TRBV5-4 with TRBJ2-7, with 9 bases lining up with TRBD1. Germline CDR1 and CDR2: SGHNT and YYREEE (reference sequence). This CDR3 contains 15 residues. V lost 3 bases to trimming and J lost 2 bases; unmatched junction nucleotides: 6. The CDR3 loop reads CASSWGQGTTYEQYF. The DNA for the CDR3 is TGTGCCAGCAGCTGGGGACAGGGTACGACCTACGAGCAGTACTTC.

The CDR3 DNA is TGTGCCAGCAGTACGGGACATGGCACAGATACGCAGTATTTT. Its translation: CASSTGHGTDTQYF. The V call is TRBV28, the J call TRBJ2-3; the D gene is possibly TRBD1 (6 bases). Germline CDR1 and CDR2: MDHEN and SYDVKM. The CDR3 runs 14 residues. V gave up 5 bases and J gave up 1 base, with 10 bases separating them.

The CDR3 nucleotides are TGTGCCAGCAGCTTACTGCTAGCGGGAGGGTACAATGAGCAGTTCTTC. This sequence encodes CASSLLLAGGYNEQFF. The gene calls are TRBV11-2 and TRBJ2-1; 12 bases are shared with TRBD2. The CDR3 length is 16 residues. CDR1 is SGHAT and CDR2 is FQNNGV in the germline V gene. V was clipped by 2 bases and J by 4 bases; unmatched bases: 3.

The V and J genes are TRBV28 and TRBJ2-1, with 14 bases that match TRBD2. The trim removed 3 bases at V and 9 bases at J, leaving 7 bases unmatched. The CDR3 sequence is 16 residues long. The germline gives CDR1 MDHEN, CDR2 SYDVKM. The CDR3 region has the DNA TGTGCCAGCAGTTTGACTAGCGGGGGGGCGTTGGGTGAGCAGTTCTTC. Its protein is CASSLTSGGALGEQFF. Full variable domain (rest looked up from reference TRBV28 and TRBJ2-1): DVKVTQSSRYLVKRTGEKVFLECVQDMDHENMFWYRQDPGLGLRLIYFSYDVKMKEKGDIPEGYSVSREKKERFSLILESASTNQTSMYLCASSLTSGGALGEQFFGPGTRLTVL.

This clone was seen only a few times. The V gene is TRBV5-4, the J gene TRBJ1-4; 8 bases are shared with TRBD1. CDR3 length equals 15 residues. V lost 4 bases, J lost 7 bases, and 9 bases stayed unmatched. From germline, CDR1 is SGHNT and CDR2 YYREEE (reference sequence). This CDR3 reads CASSLGTGGTEKLFF. CDR3 DNA: TGTGCCAGCAGCCTAGGGACAGGCGGGACTGAAAAACTGTTTTTT.

The chain combines TRBV18 with TRBJ2-7; 9 bases map to TRBD2. The germline gives CDR1 KGHSH, CDR2 LQKENI. V dropped 6 bases and J dropped 3; count of bases not matched to a gene: 12. The CDR3 spans 16 residues. CDR3 amino acids: CASSFQGTSSGYEQYF. CDR3 DNA: TGTGCCAGCTCGTTTCAGGGGACTAGCTCCGGCTACGAGCAGTACTTC.

V gene TRBV30 combines with J gene TRBJ2-5, with 13 bases aligning to TRBD2. The ends lost 2 bases at V and 5 bases at J; junction bases unmatched: 5. The CDR3 consists of 15 residues. Germline V gives CDR1 GTSNPN, CDR2 SVGIG (reference sequence). CDR3 amino acids: CAWSSGLAGSETQYF. In DNA form, the CDR3 reads TGTGCCTGGAGTTCGGGACTAGCGGGATCTGAGACCCAGTACTTC.

The rearrangement uses TRBV7-3 and TRBJ2-5, with D possibly being TRBD1 (6 bases). This CDR3 is 13 amino acids long. V was trimmed by 5 bases and J by 7 bases, leaving 14 bases between them. CDR1 is SGHTA and CDR2 is FQGTGA in the germline V gene. The CDR3 DNA reads as TGTGCCAGCAGCCAGGACAGAGGTTTGACCCAGTACTTC. Translated, it gives CASSQDRGLTQYF.

This clone was found a few times. The identical CDR3 is also encoded by other nucleotide sequences in the sample. The genes are TRBV18 and TRBJ2-5; D is ambiguous. The ends were cut back, 3 bases at V and 2 bases at J, with 7 bases in the middle. Germline assignment: CDR1 KGHSH and CDR2 LQKENI. This CDR3 spans 13 amino acids. CDR3 bases: TGTGCCAGCTCACCGCGGCAGCAAGAGACCCAGTACTTC. Encoded protein: CASSPRQQETQYF. Full variable domain (outside the CDR3, taken from reference TRBV18 and TRBJ2-5): NAGVMQNPRHLVRRRGQEARLRCSPMKGHSHVYWYRQLPEEGLKFMVYLQKENIIDESGMPKERFSAEFPKEGPSILRIQQVVRGDSAAYFCASSPRQQETQYFGPGTRLLVL.

The chain uses TRBV5-4 and TRBJ2-5; D might be TRBD1 (7 bases). Germline CDR1 reads SGHNT; CDR2 reads YYREEE (reference sequence). V was shortened by 3 bases and J by 2 bases, with 14 bases between the two germline ends. The CDR3 loop spans 15 amino acids. In DNA form, the CDR3 reads TGTGCCAGCAGCTCCCAGACAGGGAGGCAAGAGACCCAGTACTTC. This codes for CASSSQTGRQETQYF. Filled out from reference TRBV5-4 and TRBJ2-5, the complete variable domain reads ETGVTQSPTHLIKTRGQQVTLRCSSQSGHNTVSWYQQALGQGPQFIFQYYREEENGRGNFPPRFSGLQFPNYSSELNVNALELDDSALYLCASSSQTGRQETQYFGPGTRLLVL.

This clone was seen a handful of times. The chain couples TRBV4-1 to TRBJ2-7, with D hard to call. CDR1 and CDR2 from the germline V gene are MGHRA and YSYEKL. The CDR3 consists of 13 residues. Trimming left V 0 bases short and J 3 bases short, with 6 bases between. The CDR3 loop reads CASSQDYNYEQYF. CDR3 in DNA: TGCGCCAGCAGCCAAGATTACAACTACGAGCAGTACTTC.

This chain connects TRBV5-4 to TRBJ1-2; TRBD1 might be the D (5 bases). Trimming took 3 bases from V and 2 from J, leaving 8 bases between them. The CDR3 extends over 13 amino acids. Germline V lookup: CDR1 SGHNT, CDR2 YYREEE (reference sequence). The CDR3 protein is CASSSTGNYGYTF. Here the CDR3 DNA reads TGTGCCAGCAGCTCAACAGGAAACTATGGCTACACCTTC. The complete variable domain, with remaining parts taken from reference TRBV5-4 and TRBJ1-2, reads ETGVTQSPTHLIKTRGQQVTLRCSSQSGHNTVSWYQQALGQGPQFIFQYYREEENGRGNFPPRFSGLQFPNYSSELNVNALELDDSALYLCASSSTGNYGYTFGSGTRLTVV.

This clone was seen only a few times. This chain uses TRBV7-2 with TRBJ2-7; tentative D call: TRBD2 (6 bases). The V gene lost 1 base and the J gene lost 6 bases, with 10 bases spanning the gap. In germline, CDR1 is SGHTA, CDR2 FQGNSA. There are 13 residues in the CDR3. This CDR3 is CASSLVGGSEQYF. The CDR3 DNA follows: TGTGCCAGCAGCTTAGTCGGGGGATCCGAGCAGTACTTC.

The chain has TRBV27 and TRBJ2-5; D gene ambiguous. The germline V and J ends were trimmed by 5 bases and 5 bases, with 12 bases remaining between them. The CDR3 contains 13 residues. From germline, CDR1 is MNHEY and CDR2 SMNVEV (reference sequence). The CDR3 region is CASSRARSETQYF. CDR3 coding DNA: TGTGCCAGCAGTCGCGCTCGGTCGGAGACCCAGTACTTC.

The chain recombines TRBV4-2 with TRBJ1-1; D may be TRBD1 (6 bases). Trimming removed 4 bases from V and 8 bases from J, with 17 bases in between. CDR3 length: 14 residues. CDR1 is LGHNA, CDR2 YNFKEQ, per germline. CDR3 protein: CASSPPGRQEEAFF. The CDR3 DNA reads as TGTGCCAGCAGCCCCCCGGGTAGACAGGAGGAAGCTTTCTTT.

The gene calls are TRBV5-4 and TRBJ1-1; TRBD1 matches at 9 bases. CDR3 length equals 12 residues. Trimming removed 4 bases from V and 11 bases from J; junction bases left unmatched: 6. Germline CDR1 is SGHNT and CDR2 is YYREEE (reference sequence). The CDR3 sequence: CASSPTGGNAFF. The CDR3 DNA sequence: TGTGCCAGCAGCCCTACAGGGGGCAATGCTTTCTTT.

For the CDR3, the DNA is TGTGCCAGCAGCCGTTACAATGAGCAGTTCTTC. Residues: CASSRYNEQFF. The J gene is TRBJ2-1, the V gene TRBV27; D not certain. The CDR3 covers 11 residues. Germline V gives CDR1 MNHEY, CDR2 SMNVEV (reference sequence). Trimming removed 6 bases from V and 4 bases from J, with 4 bases in between.

There are a few counts of this clone. For the CDR3, the DNA is TGTGCCACCAGCAGAGGAGGAGAGGGTCAGCCCCAGCATTTT. It translates to CATSRGGEGQPQHF. This chain links TRBV15 with TRBJ1-5; D is unclear. This CDR3 has 14 residues. The germline V and J ends were trimmed by 1 base and 6 bases, with 10 bases remaining between them. The germline V gene has CDR1 LNHNV and CDR2 YYDKDF (reference sequence).